The sequence of this T cell receptor beta chain was determined in a study of cytomegalovirus exposure and HLA in healthy donors. Study findings and constraints: The study labeled fewer than 200 TCR beta chains cytomegalovirus-associated.

Worth noting for this clone: Its antigen is still unknown.

Profiled with immunoSEQ multiplex PCR; TCRdb holds only in-frame clones, not every one. The sample lists hundreds of thousands of clones; about 88% were seen once. The CDR3 runs to 15 residues. Looked up from germline, CDR1 is MDHEN and CDR2 is SYDVKM. Trimming took 3 bases from V and 2 from J, leaving 12 bases between them. V gene TRBV28 combines with J gene TRBJ2-3, with D hard to call. The source is a man between 18 and 35 years old in good health and CMV-seropositive. The sample was PBMCs. In nucleotides, the CDR3 is TGTGCCAGCAGTTTTCCATCTCCACCCACAGATACGCAGTATTTT. This gives the protein CASSFPSPPTDTQYF.